This T cell receptor beta chain was identified in a study of cytomegalovirus exposure and HLA in healthy donors. Repertoires were generated with immunoSEQ multiplex PCR, while TCRdb's copy carries only in-frame clones and drops some. The repertoire holds 250,000 to 400,000 clones, with around 90% as singletons. On this clone: Antigen specificity is unknown.

Looked up from germline, CDR1 is WNHNN and CDR2 is SYGVQD (reference sequence). V was clipped by 3 bases and J by 4 bases, with 10 bases between them. This CDR3 contains 14 residues. Study results and caveats: Some TCR beta chains (around 160 of them) were listed as cytomegalovirus-associated. Both high specificity and high sensitivity reportedly marked the classifier's diagnosis of cytomegalovirus status.

The chain joins TRBV10-1 to TRBJ1-3, with D uncertain. This TCR derives from a man aged 30-40 years in good health and CMV-seronegative. Source material: PBMCs. The CDR3 DNA sequence: TGCGCCAGCAGTGAAGCCGGGAACGGAAACACCATATATTTT. Translating gives CASSEAGNGNTIYF.